Shown below are 7 T cell receptor beta chains from a single sample sequenced in a study of T cell changes during pregnancy in multiple sclerosis. Profiling relied on immunoSEQ multiplex PCR, and the TCRdb table lists in-frame clones only, not all of them. The sample yields 90,000 to 100,000 clones, around 90% seen once. Sequencing used peripheral blood, obtained after pregnancy. The receptors here all came from a female donor in good health, enrolled as a control in a pregnancy study.

V usage is TRBV9 and J usage is TRBJ2-1; D may be TRBD2 (6 bases). CDR3 length equals 16 residues. Germline assignment: CDR1 SGDLS and CDR2 YYNGEE. V was cut by 0 bases and J by 0 bases, with 10 bases left in between. The CDR3 sequence is CASSVALGSSYNEQFF. The CDR3 coding sequence is TGTGCCAGCAGCGTAGCTCTCGGGAGCTCCTACAATGAGCAGTTCTTC. Full variable domain (outside the CDR3, taken from reference TRBV9 and TRBJ2-1): DSGVTQTPKHLITATGQRVTLRCSPRSGDLSVYWYQQSLDQGLQFLIQYYNGEERAKGNILERFSAQQFPDLHSELNLSSLELGDSALYFCASSVALGSSYNEQFFGPGTRLTVL.

The CDR3 DNA sequence: TGTGCCAGCAGTTCCGGACTAGCGGGAGGGGTTGGTGAGCAGTACTTC. Encoded protein: CASSSGLAGGVGEQYF. The rearrangement uses TRBV6-5 and TRBJ2-7; TRBD2 aligns across 15 bases. Germline loops: CDR1 MNHEY, CDR2 SVGAGI. Trimming at V came to 4 bases and at J to 7 bases, leaving 8 bases not matched to a gene. The CDR3 spans 16 residues.

V is TRBV6-5 and J is TRBJ2-7; possible D gene TRBD1, 6 bases. Trimming pared 4 bases from V and 4 bases from J, leaving 11 bases between. The CDR3 spans 13 residues. Germline V gene lookup returns CDR1 MNHEY and CDR2 SVGAGI. The CDR3 region has the DNA TGTGCCAGCAGTTTGGTCAGGGGTTACGAGCAGTACTTC. It translates to CASSLVRGYEQYF.

This clone was picked up one time. Other DNA sequences in this specimen translate into the identical CDR3. This rearrangement joins TRBV6-5 to TRBJ1-1, with D tentatively TRBD1 (5 bases). Germline CDR1 reads MNHEY; CDR2 reads SVGAGI. The CDR3 is made up of 15 amino acids. V was pared by 0 bases and J by 4 bases, with 12 bases between. The CDR3 region is CASSYSGGVGTEAFF. As DNA, the CDR3 is TGTGCCAGCAGTTACTCGGGGGGGGTAGGCACTGAAGCTTTCTTT.

Many counts were recorded for this clone. The DNA of the CDR3 is TGTGCCAGCAGTGAACTAGCGGGAGAATCCGTCAATGAGCAGTTCTTC. Protein product: CASSELAGESVNEQFF. V is TRBV25-1 and J is TRBJ2-1; 10 bases align to TRBD2. The CDR3 has 16 amino acids. The J segment lost 6 bases and the V segment lost 2 bases, leaving 7 bases of the junction unmatched. In germline, CDR1 is MGHDK, CDR2 SYGVNS.

V gene TRBV7-3 combines with J gene TRBJ2-1; TRBD1 is a possible D gene (5 bases). The germline CDR1 and CDR2 sequences are SGHTA and FQGTGA. Deletions cut 1 base from V and 5 bases from J, with 6 bases between. The CDR3 length is 13 residues. The chain's CDR3 is CASSLNRNNEQFF. CDR3 nucleotide sequence: TGTGCCAGCAGCTTAAACAGGAACAATGAGCAGTTCTTC.

This rearrangement joins TRBV5-1 to TRBJ2-5; 11 positions match TRBD1. Germline trimming cut 4 bases from V and 4 bases from J; bases unmatched to any gene: 3. This CDR3 is 14 amino acids long. Per the germline V gene, CDR1 is SGHRS and CDR2 is YFSETQ. CDR3 nucleotide sequence: TGCGCCAGCAGCCGGGGGACAGGGGGAGAGACCCAGTACTTC. Translation gives CASSRGTGGETQYF.